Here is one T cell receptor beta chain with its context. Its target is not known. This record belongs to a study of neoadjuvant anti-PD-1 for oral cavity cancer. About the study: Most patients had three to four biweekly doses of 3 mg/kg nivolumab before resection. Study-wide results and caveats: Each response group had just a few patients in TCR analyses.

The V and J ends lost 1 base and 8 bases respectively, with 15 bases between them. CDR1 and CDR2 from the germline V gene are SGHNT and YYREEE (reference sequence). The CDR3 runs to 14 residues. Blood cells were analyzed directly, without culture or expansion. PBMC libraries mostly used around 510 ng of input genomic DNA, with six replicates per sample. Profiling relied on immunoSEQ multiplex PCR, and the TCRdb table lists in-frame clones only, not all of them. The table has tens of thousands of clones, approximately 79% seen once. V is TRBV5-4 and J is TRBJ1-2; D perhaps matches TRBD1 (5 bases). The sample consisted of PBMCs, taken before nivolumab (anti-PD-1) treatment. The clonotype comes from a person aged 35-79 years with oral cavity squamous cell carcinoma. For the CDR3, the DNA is TGTGCCAGCAGCTTGAATCATCGGGGCGCCGGCTACACCTTC. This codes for CASSLNHRGAGYTF.